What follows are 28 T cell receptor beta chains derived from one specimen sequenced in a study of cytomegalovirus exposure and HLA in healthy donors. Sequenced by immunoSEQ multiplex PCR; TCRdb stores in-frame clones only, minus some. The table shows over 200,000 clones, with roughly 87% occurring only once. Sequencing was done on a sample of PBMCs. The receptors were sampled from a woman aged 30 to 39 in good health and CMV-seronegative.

CDR3 DNA sequence: TGTGCCAGCTCACCTCCCTTAAGGGAAAAACTGTTTTTT. Its protein is CASSPPLREKLFF. This chain links TRBV18 with TRBJ1-4; D is uncertain. The CDR3 runs 13 residues. Germline V gives CDR1 KGHSH, CDR2 LQKENI. V was clipped by 3 bases and J by 8 bases, with 10 bases between them. Supplemented by reference TRBV18 and TRBJ1-4, the full variable domain reads NAGVMQNPRHLVRRRGQEARLRCSPMKGHSHVYWYRQLPEEGLKFMVYLQKENIIDESGMPKERFSAEFPKEGPSILRIQQVVRGDSAAYFCASSPPLREKLFFGSGTQLSVL.

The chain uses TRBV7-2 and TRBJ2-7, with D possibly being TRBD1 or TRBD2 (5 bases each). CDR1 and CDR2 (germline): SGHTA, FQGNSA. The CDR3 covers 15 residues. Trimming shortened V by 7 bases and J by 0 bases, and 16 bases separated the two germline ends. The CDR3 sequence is CASTGPGAGSYEQYF. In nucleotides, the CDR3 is TGTGCCAGCACCGGCCCCGGGGCAGGCTCCTACGAGCAGTACTTC.

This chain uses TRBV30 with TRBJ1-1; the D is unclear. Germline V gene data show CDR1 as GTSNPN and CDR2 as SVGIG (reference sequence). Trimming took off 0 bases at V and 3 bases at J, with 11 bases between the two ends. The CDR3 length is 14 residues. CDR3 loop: CAWSVRLWDTEAFF. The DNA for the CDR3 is TGTGCCTGGAGTGTACGGCTTTGGGACACTGAAGCTTTCTTT.

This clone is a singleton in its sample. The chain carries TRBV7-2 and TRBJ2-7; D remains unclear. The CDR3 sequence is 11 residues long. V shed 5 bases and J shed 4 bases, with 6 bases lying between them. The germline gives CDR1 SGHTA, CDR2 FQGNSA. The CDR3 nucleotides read TGTGCCAGCAGCCAGAGATACGAGCAGTACTTC. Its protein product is CASSQRYEQYF.

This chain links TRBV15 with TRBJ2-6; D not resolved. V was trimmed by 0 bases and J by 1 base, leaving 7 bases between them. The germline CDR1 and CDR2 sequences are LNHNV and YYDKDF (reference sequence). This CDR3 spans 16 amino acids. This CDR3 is CATSRDPASGANVLTF. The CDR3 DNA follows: TGTGCCACCAGCAGAGATCCAGCTTCTGGGGCCAACGTCCTGACTTTC.

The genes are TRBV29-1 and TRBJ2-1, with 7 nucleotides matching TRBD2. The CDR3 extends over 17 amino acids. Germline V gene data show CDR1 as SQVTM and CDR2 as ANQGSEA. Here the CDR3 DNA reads TGCACTACCCGGGGCTTTACCGGGAGGATTCAGCAAGATGAGCAGTTCTTC. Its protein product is CTTRGFTGRIQQDEQFF.

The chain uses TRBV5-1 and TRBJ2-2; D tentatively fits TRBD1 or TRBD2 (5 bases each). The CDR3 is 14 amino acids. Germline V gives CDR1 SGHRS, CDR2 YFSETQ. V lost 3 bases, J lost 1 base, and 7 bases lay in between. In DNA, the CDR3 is TGCGCCAGCAGCTGGGACGGGAACACCGGGGAGCTGTTTTTT. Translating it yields CASSWDGNTGELFF.

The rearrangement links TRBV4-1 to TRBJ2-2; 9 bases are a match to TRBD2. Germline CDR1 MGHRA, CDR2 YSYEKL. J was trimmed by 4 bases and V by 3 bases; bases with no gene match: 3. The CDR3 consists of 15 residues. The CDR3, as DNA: TGCGCCAGCAGCCACAGCGGGAGGCCCACCGGGGAGCTGTTTTTT. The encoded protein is CASSHSGRPTGELFF.

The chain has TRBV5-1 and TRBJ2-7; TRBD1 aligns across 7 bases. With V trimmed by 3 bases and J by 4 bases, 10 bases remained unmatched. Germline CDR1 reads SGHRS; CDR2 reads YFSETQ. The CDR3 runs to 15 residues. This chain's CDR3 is CASSSSRDSQYEQYF. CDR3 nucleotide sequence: TGCGCCAGCAGCTCGTCCCGGGACAGCCAATACGAGCAGTACTTC.

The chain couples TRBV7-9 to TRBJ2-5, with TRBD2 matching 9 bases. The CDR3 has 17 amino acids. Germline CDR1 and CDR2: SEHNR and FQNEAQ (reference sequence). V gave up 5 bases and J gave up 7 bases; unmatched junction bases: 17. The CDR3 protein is CASSTSGLAINGGTQYF. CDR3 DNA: TGTGCCAGCAGCACTTCCGGACTAGCGATAAATGGGGGGACCCAGTACTTC.

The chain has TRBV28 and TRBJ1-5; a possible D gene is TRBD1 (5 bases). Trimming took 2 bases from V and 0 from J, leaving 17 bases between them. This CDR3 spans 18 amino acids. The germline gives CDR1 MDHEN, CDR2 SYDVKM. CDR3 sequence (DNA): TGTGCCAGCAGTTTAAGTCCCGACAGCGGTTATAGCAATCAGCCCCAGCATTTT. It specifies CASSLSPDSGYSNQPQHF.

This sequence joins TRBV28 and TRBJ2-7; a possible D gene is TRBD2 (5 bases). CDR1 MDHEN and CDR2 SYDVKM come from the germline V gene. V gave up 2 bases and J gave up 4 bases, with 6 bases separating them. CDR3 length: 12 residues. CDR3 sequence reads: CASSLPGYEQYF. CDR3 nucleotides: TGTGCCAGCAGTTTACCGGGGTACGAGCAGTACTTC.

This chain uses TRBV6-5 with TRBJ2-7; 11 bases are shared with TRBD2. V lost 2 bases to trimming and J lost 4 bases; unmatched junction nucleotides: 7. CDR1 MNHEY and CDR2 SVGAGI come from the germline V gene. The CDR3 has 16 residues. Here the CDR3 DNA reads TGTGCCAGCAGTTACGCGTCTAGCGGGAGGATTTACGAGCAGTACTTC. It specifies CASSYASSGRIYEQYF.

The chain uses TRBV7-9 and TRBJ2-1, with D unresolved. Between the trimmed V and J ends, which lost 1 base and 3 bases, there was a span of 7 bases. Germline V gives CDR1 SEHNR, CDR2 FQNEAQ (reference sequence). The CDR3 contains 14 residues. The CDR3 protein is CASSLGADYNEQFF. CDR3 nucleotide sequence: TGTGCCAGCAGCTTAGGGGCAGACTACAATGAGCAGTTCTTC.

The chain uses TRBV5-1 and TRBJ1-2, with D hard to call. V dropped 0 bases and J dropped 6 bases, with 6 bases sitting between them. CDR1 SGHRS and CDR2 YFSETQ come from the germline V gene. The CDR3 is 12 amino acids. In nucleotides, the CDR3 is TGCGCCAGCAGCTTGGGCGAGGATGGCTACACCTTC. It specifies CASSLGEDGYTF. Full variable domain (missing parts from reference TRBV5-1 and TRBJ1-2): KAGVTQTPRYLIKTRGQQVTLSCSPISGHRSVSWYQQTPGQGLQFLFEYFSETQRNKGNFPGRFSGRQFSNSRSEMNVSTLELGDSALYLCASSLGEDGYTFGSGTRLTVV.

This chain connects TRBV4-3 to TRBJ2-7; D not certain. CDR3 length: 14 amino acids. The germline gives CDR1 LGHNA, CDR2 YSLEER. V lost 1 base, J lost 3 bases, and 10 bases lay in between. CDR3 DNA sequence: TGCGCCAGCAGCCAAGGTTTGAGCAACTACGAGCAGTACTTC. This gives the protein CASSQGLSNYEQYF.

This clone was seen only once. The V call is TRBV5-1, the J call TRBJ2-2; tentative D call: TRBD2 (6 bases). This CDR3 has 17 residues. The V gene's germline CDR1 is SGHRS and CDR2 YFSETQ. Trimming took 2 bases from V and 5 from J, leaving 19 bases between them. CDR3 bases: TGCGCCAGCAGCTTCGGAGGGACTGGGTCGGGAACCGGGGAGCTGTTTTTT. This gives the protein CASSFGGTGSGTGELFF.

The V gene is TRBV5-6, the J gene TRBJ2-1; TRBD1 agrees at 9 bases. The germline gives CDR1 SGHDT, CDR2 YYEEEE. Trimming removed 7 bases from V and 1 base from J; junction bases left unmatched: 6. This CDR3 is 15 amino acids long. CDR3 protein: CASSRTGESYNEQFF. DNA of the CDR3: TGTGCCAGCTCCCGGACAGGGGAATCCTACAATGAGCAGTTCTTC.

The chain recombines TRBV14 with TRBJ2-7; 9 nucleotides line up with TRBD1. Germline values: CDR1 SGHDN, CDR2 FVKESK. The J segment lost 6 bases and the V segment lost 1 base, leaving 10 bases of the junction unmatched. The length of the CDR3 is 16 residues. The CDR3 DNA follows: TGTGCCAGCAGCCAAGTAAGGAACAGGGGGCAGGGCGAGCAGTACTTC. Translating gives CASSQVRNRGQGEQYF.

Written as DNA, the CDR3 is TGTGCCAGCAACTCACCCGACGCCGGGGAGCTGTTTTTT. Its translation: CASNSPDAGELFF. V is TRBV9 and J is TRBJ2-2; D unresolved. The CDR3 contains 13 residues. Trimming shortened V by 6 bases and J by 6 bases, and 12 bases separated the two germline ends. Germline V CDR1 and CDR2: SGDLS, YYNGEE.

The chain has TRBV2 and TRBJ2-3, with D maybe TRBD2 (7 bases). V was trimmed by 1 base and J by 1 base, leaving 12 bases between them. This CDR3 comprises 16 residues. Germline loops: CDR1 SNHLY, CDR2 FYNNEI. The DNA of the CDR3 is TGTGCCAGCAGTGAAGGGAAGGGGGGGCGCACAGATACGCAGTATTTT. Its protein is CASSEGKGGRTDTQYF.

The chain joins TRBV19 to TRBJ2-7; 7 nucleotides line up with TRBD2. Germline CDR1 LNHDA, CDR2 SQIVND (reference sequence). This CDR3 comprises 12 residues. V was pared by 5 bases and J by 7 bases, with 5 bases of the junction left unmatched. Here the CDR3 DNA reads TGTGCCAGTAGTTCCGGGGGGAAAGAGCAGTACTTC. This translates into CASSSGGKEQYF.

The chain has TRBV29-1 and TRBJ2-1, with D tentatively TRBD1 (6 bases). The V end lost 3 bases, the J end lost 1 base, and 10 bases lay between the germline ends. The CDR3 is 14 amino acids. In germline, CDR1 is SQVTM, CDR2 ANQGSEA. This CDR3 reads CSVDGQGSYNEQFF. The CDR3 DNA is TGCAGCGTTGATGGCCAGGGGTCCTACAATGAGCAGTTCTTC.

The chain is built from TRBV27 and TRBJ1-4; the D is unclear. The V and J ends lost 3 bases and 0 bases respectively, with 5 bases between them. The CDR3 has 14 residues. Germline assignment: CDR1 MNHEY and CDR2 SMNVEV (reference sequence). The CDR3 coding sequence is TGTGCCAGCAGTTTCTACTCAACTAATGAAAAACTGTTTTTT. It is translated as CASSFYSTNEKLFF.

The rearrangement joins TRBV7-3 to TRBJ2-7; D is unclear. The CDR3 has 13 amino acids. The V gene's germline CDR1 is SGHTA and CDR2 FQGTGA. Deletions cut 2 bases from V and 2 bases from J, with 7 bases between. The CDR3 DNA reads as TGTGCCAGCAGCTTAGACTCGACCTACGAGCAGTACTTC. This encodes CASSLDSTYEQYF. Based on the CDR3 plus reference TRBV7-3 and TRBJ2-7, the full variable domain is GAGVSQTPSNKVTEKGKYVELRCDPISGHTALYWYRQSLGQGPEFLIYFQGTGAADDSGLPNDRFFAVRPEGSVSTLKIQRTERGDSAVYLCASSLDSTYEQYFGPGTRLTVT.

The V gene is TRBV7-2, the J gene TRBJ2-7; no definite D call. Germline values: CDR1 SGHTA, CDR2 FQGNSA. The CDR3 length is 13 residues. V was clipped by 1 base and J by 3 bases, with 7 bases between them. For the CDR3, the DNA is TGTGCCAGCAGCTTAGTGAAGGGCTACGAGCAGTACTTC. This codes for CASSLVKGYEQYF.

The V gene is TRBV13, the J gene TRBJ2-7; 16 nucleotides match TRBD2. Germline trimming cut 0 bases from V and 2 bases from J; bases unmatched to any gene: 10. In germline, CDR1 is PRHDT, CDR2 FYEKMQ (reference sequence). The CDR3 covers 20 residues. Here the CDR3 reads CASSLGFWGLAGGDAYEQYF. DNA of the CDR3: TGTGCCAGCAGCTTAGGCTTTTGGGGACTAGCGGGAGGGGACGCCTACGAGCAGTACTTC.

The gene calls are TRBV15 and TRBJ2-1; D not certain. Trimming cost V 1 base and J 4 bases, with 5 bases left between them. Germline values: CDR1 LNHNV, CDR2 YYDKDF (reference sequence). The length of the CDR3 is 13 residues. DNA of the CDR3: TGTGCCACCAGCAGAGGGGGATACAATGAGCAGTTCTTC. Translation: CATSRGGYNEQFF.